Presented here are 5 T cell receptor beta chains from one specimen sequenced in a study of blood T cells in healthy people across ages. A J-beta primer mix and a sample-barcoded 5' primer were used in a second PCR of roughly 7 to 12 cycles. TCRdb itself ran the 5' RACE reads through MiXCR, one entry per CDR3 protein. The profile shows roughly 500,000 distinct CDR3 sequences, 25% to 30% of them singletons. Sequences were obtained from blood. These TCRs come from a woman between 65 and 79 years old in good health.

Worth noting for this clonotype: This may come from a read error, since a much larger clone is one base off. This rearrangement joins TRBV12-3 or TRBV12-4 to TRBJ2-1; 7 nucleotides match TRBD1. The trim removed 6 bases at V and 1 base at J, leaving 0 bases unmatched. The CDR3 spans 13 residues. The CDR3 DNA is TGTGCCAGCAGACAGGGGTCCTACAATGAGCAGTTCTTC. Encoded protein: CASRQGSYNEQFF.

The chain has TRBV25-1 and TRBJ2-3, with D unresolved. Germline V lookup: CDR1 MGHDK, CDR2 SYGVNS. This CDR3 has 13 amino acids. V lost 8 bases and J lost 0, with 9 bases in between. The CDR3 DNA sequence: TGTGCCAGCTCTGGGGTCAGCACAGATACGCAGTATTTT. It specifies CASSGVSTDTQYF.

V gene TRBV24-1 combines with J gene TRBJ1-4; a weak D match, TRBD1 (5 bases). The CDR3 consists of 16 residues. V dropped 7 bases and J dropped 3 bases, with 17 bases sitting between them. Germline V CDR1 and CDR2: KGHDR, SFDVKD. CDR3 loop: CATSLGPSGANEKLFF. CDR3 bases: TGTGCCACCAGCCTGGGACCGAGCGGGGCTAATGAAAAACTGTTTTTT.

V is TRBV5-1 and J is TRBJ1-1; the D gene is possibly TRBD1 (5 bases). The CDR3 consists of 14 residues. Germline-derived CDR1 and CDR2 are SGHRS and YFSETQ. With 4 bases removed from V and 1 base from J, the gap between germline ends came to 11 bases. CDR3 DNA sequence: TGCGCCAGCAGCAGGGACGGAAGGAACACTGAAGCTTTCTTT. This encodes CASSRDGRNTEAFF.

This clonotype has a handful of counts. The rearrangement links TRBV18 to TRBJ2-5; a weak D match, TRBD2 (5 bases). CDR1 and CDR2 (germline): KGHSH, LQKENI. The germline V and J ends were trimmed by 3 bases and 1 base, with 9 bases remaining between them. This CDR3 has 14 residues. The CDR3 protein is CASSPVAIQETQYF. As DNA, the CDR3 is TGTGCCAGCTCACCCGTAGCGATCCAAGAGACCCAGTACTTC.